The 27 T cell receptor beta chains below were found in one sample sequenced in a study of blood T cell repertoires in COVID-19. Clones were read by immunoSEQ multiplex PCR, and TCRdb kept only the in-frame ones, dropping some. This table holds 260,000 or so clones, over 75% found once. The specimen sequenced was PBMCs or T cells enriched from blood (not recorded which). The receptors here all came from a man aged 18 to 29 who had recovered from COVID-19.

This rearrangement joins TRBV7-9 to TRBJ2-1; tentative D call: TRBD2 (6 bases). CDR1 and CDR2 (germline): SEHNR, FQNEAQ (reference sequence). The V gene lost 3 bases and the J gene lost 3 bases, with 15 bases spanning the gap. CDR3 size: 16 residues. The CDR3 coding sequence is TGTGCCAGCAGCTTGGGGCCCGGGGGATTCTACAATGAGCAGTTCTTC. This gives the protein CASSLGPGGFYNEQFF.

This clone has a single count. This chain uses TRBV5-5 with TRBJ2-1, with D unclear. The CDR3 length is 14 residues. V shed 1 base and J shed 3 bases, with 8 bases lying between them. CDR1 is SGHKS, CDR2 YYEKEE, per germline (reference sequence). DNA for the CDR3: TGTGCCAGCAGCTTGAGTTCAGTCTACAATGAGCAGTTCTTC. This translates into CASSLSSVYNEQFF.

The V gene is TRBV4-2, the J gene TRBJ2-1; 14 bases align to TRBD2. Germline values: CDR1 LGHNA, CDR2 YNFKEQ. Trimming cost V 7 bases and J 3 bases; bases outside gene matches: 14. The CDR3 spans 19 residues. The CDR3 nucleotides read TGTGCCAGCATCGGCACCGGGACTAGCGGGAGAGAGGGCTACAATGAGCAGTTCTTC. It codes for CASIGTGTSGREGYNEQFF.

The chain is built from TRBV24-1 and TRBJ2-5; 8 bases map to TRBD2. J gave up 5 bases and V 1 base, and 5 bases lay outside the gene matches. The germline V gene encodes CDR1 KGHDR and CDR2 SFDVKD. CDR3 length: 15 amino acids. In DNA form, the CDR3 reads TGTGCCACCAGTGATTTTGGCGGGGGGCTTGAGACCCAGTACTTC. It specifies CATSDFGGGLETQYF.

This sequence joins TRBV2 and TRBJ2-1, with TRBD2 matching 10 bases. CDR3 length: 16 amino acids. Losses at the gene ends were 3 bases for V and 2 bases for J; bases not matched to a gene: 4. Germline V gene data show CDR1 as SNHLY and CDR2 as FYNNEI. CDR3: CASSEGLARPYNEQFF. As DNA, the CDR3 is TGTGCCAGCAGTGAGGGACTAGCGAGACCCTACAATGAGCAGTTCTTC.

The J gene is TRBJ1-2, the V gene TRBV5-1, with D possibly TRBD1 on 6 matching bases. V was trimmed by 0 bases and J by 6 bases, leaving 12 bases between them. Germline loops: CDR1 SGHRS, CDR2 YFSETQ. The CDR3 has 14 residues. The CDR3 sequence is CASSLGDNSHGYTF. In nucleotides, the CDR3 is TGCGCCAGCAGCTTGGGGGACAATAGTCATGGCTACACCTTC.

The chain joins TRBV15 to TRBJ1-5, with 8 positions matching TRBD1. CDR1 and CDR2 from the germline V gene are LNHNV and YYDKDF (reference sequence). CDR3 length: 14 amino acids. J was trimmed by 16 bases and V by 3 bases; bases with no gene match: 14. For the CDR3, the DNA is TGTGCCACCAGCAGTGCAATGGGGGACAGGTGGAAACATTTT. It specifies CATSSAMGDRWKHF.

This rearrangement joins TRBV28 to TRBJ2-7; the match to TRBD1 covers 8 bases. Germline V gene sequence: CDR1 MDHEN, CDR2 SYDVKM. This CDR3 has 17 amino acids. J gave up 0 bases and V 5 bases, and 12 bases lay outside the gene matches. The CDR3 here is CASSTPLGTGTSYEQYF. In DNA form, the CDR3 reads TGTGCCAGCAGTACGCCCCTCGGGACAGGAACCTCCTACGAGCAGTACTTC.

V usage is TRBV5-5 and J usage is TRBJ1-1; possible D gene TRBD1, 5 bases. CDR1 SGHKS and CDR2 YYEKEE come from the germline V gene (reference sequence). Trimming left V 4 bases short and J 1 base short, with 14 bases between. The CDR3 covers 15 residues. DNA of the CDR3: TGTGCCAGCAGCCCTATCGGCGGGGCGAACACTGAAGCTTTCTTT. It yields the protein CASSPIGGANTEAFF.

The chain employs TRBV7-9 and TRBJ1-2; the D gene is possibly TRBD1 (5 bases). CDR1 and CDR2 from the germline V gene are SEHNR and FQNEAQ (reference sequence). The CDR3 loop spans 12 amino acids. Trimming took off 5 bases at V and 4 bases at J, with 8 bases between the two ends. The CDR3 nucleotides are TGTGCCAGCAGCCCGCAGGGCTATGGCTACACCTTC. Its protein product is CASSPQGYGYTF.

The V gene is TRBV6-5, the J gene TRBJ1-1, with D perhaps TRBD1 (6 bases). The CDR3 has 14 residues. Looked up from germline, CDR1 is MNHEY and CDR2 is SVGAGI. Trimming took off 2 bases at V and 4 bases at J, with 11 bases between the two ends. DNA of the CDR3: TGTGCCAGCAGTTACCACGCCAGGGGCACTGAAGCTTTCTTT. Amino acid sequence: CASSYHARGTEAFF.

The chain employs TRBV19 and TRBJ2-5, with 7 bases aligning to TRBD2. The CDR3 is made up of 14 amino acids. Germline V CDR1 and CDR2: LNHDA, SQIVND (reference sequence). J gave up 0 bases and V 9 bases, and 7 bases lay outside the gene matches. The CDR3 DNA follows: TGTGCCAGCCGCCGGGACTACAACCAAGAGACCCAGTACTTC. Residues: CASRRDYNQETQYF.

The chain has TRBV28 and TRBJ2-1; TRBD2 agrees at 15 bases. This CDR3 spans 16 amino acids. Trimming removed 3 bases from V and 12 bases from J; junction bases left unmatched: 9. Germline V lookup: CDR1 MDHEN, CDR2 SYDVKM. The CDR3 region is CASSLRTSGRAGGQFF. The CDR3 DNA is TGTGCCAGCAGTTTGCGGACTAGCGGGAGGGCTGGTGGGCAGTTCTTC.

This chain links TRBV27 with TRBJ1-1, with no clear D. The germline CDR1 and CDR2 sequences are MNHEY and SMNVEV (reference sequence). CDR3 length: 15 residues. V lost 6 bases and J 0 bases, leaving 14 bases between the germline ends. The CDR3 loop reads CASSPRKRLNTEAFF. The CDR3 nucleotides read TGTGCCAGCAGCCCCAGGAAACGGTTGAACACTGAAGCTTTCTTT.

This clone has a single count. The chain couples TRBV4-1 to TRBJ1-5, with 7 bases aligning to TRBD1. Trimming removed 1 base from V and 6 bases from J; junction bases left unmatched: 6. This CDR3 is built from 15 residues. Looked up from germline, CDR1 is MGHRA and CDR2 is YSYEKL. As DNA, the CDR3 is TGCGCCAGCAGCCAAGCTCGACAGGGAGGTCAGCCCCAGCATTTT. Protein sequence: CASSQARQGGQPQHF.

V and J are TRBV5-6 and TRBJ2-5; 7 bases match TRBD1. The CDR3 extends over 15 amino acids. V was clipped by 4 bases and J by 5 bases; unmatched bases: 11. From germline, CDR1 is SGHDT and CDR2 YYEEEE. CDR3 nucleotide sequence: TGTGCCAGCAGCCCCCGGACAGGAGTTAAGGAGACCCAGTACTTC. This encodes CASSPRTGVKETQYF.

The J gene is TRBJ1-2, the V gene TRBV6-5; D call uncertain. The CDR3 sequence is 13 residues long. Germline V lookup: CDR1 MNHEY, CDR2 SVGAGI. V gave up 3 bases and J gave up 8 bases, with 13 bases separating them. The CDR3 sequence: CASSYSGLTGYTF. DNA of the CDR3: TGTGCCAGCAGTTATAGCGGACTGACAGGCTACACCTTC.

The CDR3 reads CASSQERPVSETGSTGELFF. The CDR3 bases are TGTGCCAGCAGCCAAGAACGTCCGGTGTCAGAGACAGGGTCCACCGGGGAGCTGTTTTTT. The chain has TRBV3-1 (or the pseudogene TRBV3-2) and TRBJ2-2; TRBD1 agrees at 7 bases. After removal of 0 bases from V and 4 bases from J, the junction contained 17 bases not matched to a gene. The CDR3 has 20 amino acids. CDR1 LGHDT and CDR2 YNNKEL come from the germline V gene (reference sequence).

The chain joins TRBV4-1 to TRBJ2-7; 9 nucleotides agree with TRBD2. Per the germline V gene, CDR1 is MGHRA and CDR2 is YSYEKL. Trimming took 3 bases from V and 3 from J; bases not matched to a gene: 6. The CDR3 consists of 15 residues. CDR3 in DNA: TGCGCCAGCAGCCAGCCGACTAGCGGACACTACGAGCAGTACTTC. Its protein is CASSQPTSGHYEQYF.

V and J are TRBV14 and TRBJ1-2, with unresolved D. V dropped 1 base and J dropped 4 bases, with 7 bases sitting between them. The germline gives CDR1 SGHDN, CDR2 FVKESK. This CDR3 has 13 residues. CDR3 nucleotide sequence: TGTGCCAGCAGCCAAGCGGGGAGCTATGGCTACACCTTC. Protein product: CASSQAGSYGYTF. The full variable domain, completed using reference TRBV14 and TRBJ1-2, is EAGVTQFPSHSVIEKGQTVTLRCDPISGHDNLYWYRRVMGKEIKFLLHFVKESKQDESGMPNNRFLAERTGGTYSTLKVQPAELEDSGVYFCASSQAGSYGYTFGSGTRLTVV.

This chain links TRBV5-1 with TRBJ2-2; tentatively, D is TRBD1 (6 bases). The CDR3 extends over 15 amino acids. V lost 4 bases, J lost 3 bases, and 13 bases lay in between. The germline V gene encodes CDR1 SGHRS and CDR2 YFSETQ. CDR3 in DNA: TGCGCCAGCAGCAAAGGGGGTTCGGACACCGGGGAGCTGTTTTTT. Translating gives CASSKGGSDTGELFF. The full variable domain, completed using reference TRBV5-1 and TRBJ2-2, is KAGVTQTPRYLIKTRGQQVTLSCSPISGHRSVSWYQQTPGQGLQFLFEYFSETQRNKGNFPGRFSGRQFSNSRSEMNVSTLELGDSALYLCASSKGGSDTGELFFGEGSRLTVL.

Only one count was recorded for this clone. The J gene is TRBJ1-1, the V gene TRBV11-3; D unresolved. CDR3 size: 10 residues. CDR1 and CDR2 (germline): SGHNT, YENEEA. V dropped 8 bases and J dropped 7 bases, with 8 bases sitting between them. This CDR3 is CASREFEAFF. DNA for the CDR3: TGTGCCAGCCGCGAGTTTGAAGCTTTCTTT.

V and J are TRBV5-4 and TRBJ2-1; 11 nucleotides align to TRBD2. The CDR3 totals 18 residues. The V segment lost 2 bases and the J segment 6 bases; nucleotides outside the gene matches: 13. Germline values: CDR1 SGHNT, CDR2 YYREEE (reference sequence). CDR3 protein: CASSLGDSGRASFNEQFF. As DNA, the CDR3 is TGTGCCAGCAGCTTAGGGGATAGCGGGAGGGCCAGTTTCAATGAGCAGTTCTTC.

The CDR3 spells CASGLPRNRGPTIYF. As DNA, the CDR3 is TGTGCTAGTGGTTTACCACGTAACAGGGGCCCCACCATATATTTT. J is TRBJ1-3 and V is TRBV12-5; 7 bases match TRBD1. Germline V gene data show CDR1 as LGHNT and CDR2 as FRNRAP. V shed 3 bases, J shed 9 bases, and the junction held 11 bases outside the gene matches. This CDR3 has 15 amino acids.

The chain employs TRBV7-8 and TRBJ1-6; TRBD1 is a possible D gene (5 bases). Per germline, CDR1 SGHVS and CDR2 FQNEAQ. This CDR3 is 14 amino acids long. V gave up 5 bases and J gave up 8 bases, with 13 bases separating them. CDR3 amino acids: CASSPGGRYSPLHF. The CDR3 DNA sequence: TGTGCCAGCAGCCCGGGGGGGAGGTATTCACCCCTCCACTTT.

In DNA form, the CDR3 reads TGTGCCAGCAGTTTAATCGATCAGCCCCAGCATTTT. Its protein product is CASSLIDQPQHF. This chain connects TRBV12-3 or TRBV12-4 to TRBJ1-5; the D is unclear. V was cut by 2 bases and J by 5 bases, with 4 bases left in between. There are 12 residues in the CDR3.

V gene TRBV9 combines with J gene TRBJ2-2; D might be TRBD2 (5 bases). Germline lookup yields CDR1 SGDLS and CDR2 YYNGEE. V was shortened by 2 bases and J by 0 bases, with 8 bases between the two germline ends. The CDR3 is made up of 15 amino acids. CDR3 sequence reads: CASSVTGTNTGELFF. CDR3 DNA: TGTGCCAGCAGCGTTACCGGGACGAACACCGGGGAGCTGTTTTTT.